This T cell receptor (beta chain) was recorded in a study of CD8 T cells in ankylosing spondylitis. Quantitative 5'-RACE was performed with molecular barcodes, and it yielded the TCR beta libraries. Each CDR3 protein is one row after TCRdb ran MiXCR on the 5' RACE reads. Among 250,000 to 400,000 distinct CDR3 sequences, more than 9% were seen once, and the ten largest hold roughly 9.5%. Germline V lookup: CDR1 SQVTM, CDR2 ANQGSEA. This CDR3 spans 13 amino acids. V lost 7 bases and J lost 6; bases outside the gene matches: 6. Study observations and caveats: About 8 highly homologous variants made up a TCR beta motif that seemed to typify ankylosing spondylitis blood.

In this sample, this clonotype turned up many times. No antigen is known for it. The clonotype comes from a female donor with ankylosing spondylitis or in good health (not recorded which). The V gene is TRBV29-1, the J gene TRBJ1-5; 10 bases line up with TRBD1. Sequenced: blood, either unsorted or a sorted T cell fraction (not recorded which). The CDR3 region is CSARQGAGQPQHF. In DNA, the CDR3 is TGCAGCGCAAGACAGGGGGCCGGTCAGCCCCAGCATTTT. Full variable domain (outside the CDR3, taken from reference TRBV29-1 and TRBJ1-5): SAVISQKPSRDICQRGTSLTIQCQVDSQVTMMFWYRQQPGQSLTLIATANQGSEATYESGFVIDKFPISRPNLTFSTLTVSNMSPEDSSIYLCSARQGAGQPQHFGDGTRLSIL.